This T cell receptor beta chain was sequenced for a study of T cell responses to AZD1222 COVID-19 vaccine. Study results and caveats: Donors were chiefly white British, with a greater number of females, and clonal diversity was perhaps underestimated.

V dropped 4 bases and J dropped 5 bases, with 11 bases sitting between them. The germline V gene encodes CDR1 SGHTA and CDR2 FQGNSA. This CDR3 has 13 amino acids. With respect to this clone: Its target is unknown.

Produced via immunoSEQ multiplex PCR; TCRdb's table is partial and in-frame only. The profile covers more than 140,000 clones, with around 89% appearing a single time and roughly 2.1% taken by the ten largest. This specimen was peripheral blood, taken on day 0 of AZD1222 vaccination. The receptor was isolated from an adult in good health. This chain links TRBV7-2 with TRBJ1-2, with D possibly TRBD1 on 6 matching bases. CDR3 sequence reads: CASSSSGVYGYTF. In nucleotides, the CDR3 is TGTGCCAGCAGCTCGTCAGGGGTGTATGGCTACACCTTC.